Shown below are 27 T cell receptor beta chains from a single sample sequenced in a study of blood T cell repertoires in COVID-19. Profiling relied on immunoSEQ multiplex PCR, and the TCRdb table lists in-frame clones only, not all of them. The data contain a few hundred thousand clones, around 84% of them singletons. Sequencing was carried out using PBMCs or T cells enriched from blood (not recorded which). The receptor set was obtained from a man aged 25-45 years with acute COVID-19.

V is TRBV11-3 and J is TRBJ2-4; 9 bases line up with TRBD2. V shed 7 bases, J shed 7 bases, and the junction held 11 bases outside the gene matches. CDR1 and CDR2 (germline): SGHNT, YENEEA. The CDR3 runs to 15 residues. CDR3 in DNA: TGTGCCAGCAAAAACGGGGCGGGAGGGCAGAACATTCAGTACTTC. Protein product: CASKNGAGGQNIQYF. Combining the CDR3 with reference TRBV11-3 and TRBJ2-4 gives the whole variable domain EAGVVQSPRYKIIEKKQPVAFWCNPISGHNTLYWYLQNLGQGPELLIRYENEEAVDDSQLPKDRFSAERLKGVDSTLKIQPAELGDSAVYLCASKNGAGGQNIQYFGAGTRLSVL.

The V and J genes are TRBV15 and TRBJ2-2; D gene uncertain. Trimming shortened V by 1 base and J by 0 bases, and 3 bases separated the two germline ends. CDR3 length equals 14 residues. Germline values: CDR1 LNHNV, CDR2 YYDKDF (reference sequence). CDR3 sequence: CATSRGANTGELFF. For the CDR3, the DNA is TGTGCCACCAGCAGAGGAGCGAACACCGGGGAGCTGTTTTTT.

The chain couples TRBV27 to TRBJ1-4; D possibly corresponds to TRBD1 (5 bases). V lost 5 bases to trimming and J lost 3 bases, with 16 bases between them. Germline CDR1 is MNHEY and CDR2 is SMNVEV (reference sequence). This CDR3 is 16 amino acids long. CDR3 nucleotides: TGTGCCAGCAGTCCGACAGCAACTGGAGCTAATGAAAAACTGTTTTTT. It yields the protein CASSPTATGANEKLFF.

The chain employs TRBV11-1 and TRBJ1-2; 7 bases align to TRBD1. Germline lookup yields CDR1 SGHAT and CDR2 FQDESV (reference sequence). CDR3 length: 12 amino acids. The junction had 3 bases not matched to a gene; V was cut back by 5 bases and J by 6 bases. This CDR3 is CASSPDRDGYTF. The CDR3 DNA follows: TGTGCCAGCAGCCCTGACAGGGATGGCTACACCTTC. The whole variable domain, filled in from reference TRBV11-1 and TRBJ1-2, reads EAEVAQSPRYKITEKSQAVAFWCDPISGHATLYWYRQILGQGPELLVQFQDESVVDDSQLPKDRFSAERLKGVDSTLKIQPAELGDSAMYLCASSPDRDGYTFGSGTRLTVV.

The rearrangement joins TRBV7-3 to TRBJ2-3; 7 nucleotides align to TRBD2. The CDR3 loop spans 15 amino acids. V was pared by 4 bases and J by 4 bases, with 8 bases of the junction left unmatched. Germline-derived CDR1 and CDR2 are SGHTA and FQGTGA. CDR3 nucleotide sequence: TGTGCCAGCAGCTCGTTGGGCGGGAGTGCAGATACGCAGTATTTT. Protein product: CASSSLGGSADTQYF.

This chain connects TRBV18 to TRBJ2-2, with TRBD2 as a possible D gene (6 bases). The germline gives CDR1 KGHSH, CDR2 LQKENI. V lost 3 bases to trimming and J lost 6 bases, with 11 bases between them. The length of the CDR3 is 14 residues. The CDR3 DNA sequence: TGTGCCAGCTCACCCCGGAGCGGGTCCGGGGAGCTGTTTTTT. As protein: CASSPRSGSGELFF.

The chain couples TRBV6-1 to TRBJ1-1; D is uncertain. Germline assignment: CDR1 MNHNS and CDR2 SASEGT. The length of the CDR3 is 15 residues. V dropped 1 base and J dropped 4 bases, with 13 bases sitting between them. CDR3 DNA: TGTGCCAGCAGTGAAGTTTGGTCGGGAGCCACTGAAGCTTTCTTT. This translates into CASSEVWSGATEAFF.

About this clone itself: One junction end disagrees with the germline gene, perhaps due to a read error. This chain uses TRBV3-1 (or the pseudogene TRBV3-2) with TRBJ1-5; D possibly corresponds to TRBD1 (5 bases). There are 15 residues in the CDR3. Germline loops: CDR1 LGHDT, CDR2 YNNKEL (reference sequence). Written as DNA, the CDR3 is TGTGCCAGCAACCAAGGCAGGGCGAGCAATCAGCCCCAGCATTTT. Residues: CASNQGRASNQPQHF.

V is TRBV15 and J is TRBJ1-2; possible D gene TRBD1, 6 bases. This CDR3 region has 13 residues. Trimming took 0 bases from V and 13 from J, leaving 15 bases between them. From germline, CDR1 is LNHNV and CDR2 YYDKDF (reference sequence). CDR3 DNA sequence: TGTGCCACCAGCAGAGAAAGACAGGCCCCTTCCACCTTC. Translation: CATSRERQAPSTF.

V usage is TRBV5-4 and J usage is TRBJ1-1; 8 positions match TRBD1. V dropped 1 base and J dropped 7; count of bases not matched to a gene: 6. The germline CDR1 and CDR2 sequences are SGHNT and YYREEE (reference sequence). The CDR3 is made up of 14 amino acids. CDR3 amino acids: CASSLYHRGVEAFF. Here the CDR3 DNA reads TGTGCCAGCAGCTTGTATCACAGGGGGGTTGAAGCTTTCTTT.

J is TRBJ2-5 and V is TRBV2; no reliable D call. The CDR3 runs to 15 residues. Per the germline V gene, CDR1 is SNHLY and CDR2 is FYNNEI. V was shortened by 1 base and J by 0 bases, with 9 bases between the two germline ends. For the CDR3, the DNA is TGTGCCAGCAGTGAAGGGTCAGTCTACCAAGAGACCCAGTACTTC. It is translated as CASSEGSVYQETQYF.

This rearrangement joins TRBV11-3 to TRBJ1-1; D unresolved. The CDR3 is 16 amino acids. Germline V CDR1 and CDR2: SGHNT, YENEEA. The V end was cut by 5 bases, the J end by 6 bases, with 22 bases between. As DNA, the CDR3 is TGTGCCAGCAGCCCGGGAGGAGGGCTTCACGGGGCTGAAGCTTTCTTT. Translation: CASSPGGGLHGAEAFF.

Many counts were recorded for this clone. The V and J genes are TRBV2 and TRBJ1-1; a weak D match, TRBD1 (5 bases). Trimming shortened V by 4 bases and J by 5 bases, and 17 bases separated the two germline ends. The CDR3 sequence is 15 residues long. Germline V gene data show CDR1 as SNHLY and CDR2 as FYNNEI. This CDR3 is CASSGGGGTRTEAFF. The DNA for the CDR3 is TGTGCCAGCAGTGGGGGGGGAGGAACAAGGACTGAAGCTTTCTTT.

The chain uses TRBV9 and TRBJ1-1; a weak D match, TRBD1 (6 bases). Germline V gene data show CDR1 as SGDLS and CDR2 as YYNGEE. The V end was cut by 3 bases, the J end by 6 bases, with 18 bases between. CDR3 length: 15 residues. The CDR3, as DNA: TGTGCCAGCAGCGCTCCAGGTCGGGGGGGCCCTGAAGCTTTCTTT. Translating it yields CASSAPGRGGPEAFF. The full variable domain, with the rest looked up from reference TRBV9 and TRBJ1-1, is DSGVTQTPKHLITATGQRVTLRCSPRSGDLSVYWYQQSLDQGLQFLIQYYNGEERAKGNILERFSAQQFPDLHSELNLSSLELGDSALYFCASSAPGRGGPEAFFGQGTRLTVV.

The V and J genes are TRBV5-1 and TRBJ2-7; 12 nucleotides agree with TRBD1. This CDR3 is 18 amino acids long. Germline V CDR1 and CDR2: SGHRS, YFSETQ. This CDR3 reads CASSPRKGQGAHTYEQYV. CDR3 sequence (DNA): TGTGCCAGCAGCCCCAGGAAGGGACAGGGGGCGCATACCTACGAGCAGTACGTC.

This clone was seen a single time. V usage is TRBV12-3 or TRBV12-4 and J usage is TRBJ2-7, with D possibly being TRBD1 (7 bases). The CDR3 runs to 12 residues. Trimming removed 5 bases from V and 6 bases from J, with 11 bases in between. CDR3 in DNA: TGTGCCAGCAGTCATCAGGGGGGCGAGCAGTACGTC. It specifies CASSHQGGEQYV.

This clone turned up a few times. The V gene is TRBV7-2, the J gene TRBJ1-2; D ambiguous. V was pared by 0 bases and J by 4 bases, with 18 bases between. The germline gives CDR1 SGHTA, CDR2 FQGNSA. CDR3 length equals 17 residues. CDR3 protein: CASSLALAARSGYGYTF. Written as DNA, the CDR3 is TGTGCCAGCAGCTTAGCCCTGGCAGCCCGTAGCGGCTATGGCTACACCTTC.

This chain joins TRBV14 and TRBJ1-6, with D possibly being TRBD1 (5 bases). Germline CDR1 and CDR2: SGHDN and FVKESK. V dropped 5 bases and J dropped 7 bases, with 9 bases sitting between them. CDR3 length equals 13 residues. This chain's CDR3 is CASSGAANSPLHF. CDR3 nucleotide sequence: TGTGCCAGCAGCGGGGCAGCCAATTCACCCCTCCACTTT.

The chain joins TRBV29-1 to TRBJ1-2; tentatively, D is TRBD1 (6 bases). Trimming took off 6 bases at V and 1 base at J, with 18 bases between the two ends. Germline V gene sequence: CDR1 SQVTM, CDR2 ANQGSEA. This CDR3 has 15 residues. Here the CDR3 reads CSVGGRVGINYGYTF. CDR3 nucleotide sequence: TGCAGCGTAGGGGGTAGAGTAGGGATTAACTATGGCTACACCTTC.

This rearrangement joins TRBV24-1 to TRBJ1-1, with 7 nucleotides matching TRBD1. The trim removed 2 bases at V and 5 bases at J, leaving 4 bases unmatched. CDR3 size: 14 residues. CDR1 and CDR2 from the germline V gene are KGHDR and SFDVKD. The CDR3 DNA is TGTGCCACCAGTGATTCACAGGGGAGGACTGAAGCTTTCTTT. It specifies CATSDSQGRTEAFF.

This chain connects TRBV3-1 (or the pseudogene TRBV3-2) to TRBJ1-5, with TRBD1 matching 10 bases. The CDR3 spans 13 residues. Looked up from germline, CDR1 is LGHDT and CDR2 is YNNKEL (reference sequence). V gave up 3 bases and J gave up 9 bases; unmatched junction bases: 2. CDR3 residues: CASSHRDRGPQHF. DNA of the CDR3: TGTGCCAGCAGCCACCGGGACAGGGGGCCCCAGCATTTT.

This rearrangement joins TRBV19 to TRBJ1-5; perhaps TRBD1 as D (6 bases). The CDR3 has 14 amino acids. CDR1 LNHDA and CDR2 SQIVND come from the germline V gene (reference sequence). V was shortened by 3 bases and J by 0 bases, with 6 bases between the two germline ends. CDR3 nucleotide sequence: TGTGCCAGTAGTATGACAGGTAGCAATCAGCCCCAGCATTTT. It is translated as CASSMTGSNQPQHF.

V and J are TRBV4-2 and TRBJ1-1; possible D gene TRBD1, 5 bases. CDR1 and CDR2 from the germline V gene are LGHNA and YNFKEQ. This CDR3 is 14 amino acids long. Trimming stripped 4 bases from V and 3 bases from J, with 12 bases between. The CDR3 coding sequence is TGTGCCAGCAGCCCCAGGGTAACGGACACTGAAGCTTTCTTT. Protein: CASSPRVTDTEAFF.

About this clone: Mismatch with germline at one junction end may stem from a read error. The chain carries TRBV5-1 and TRBJ1-1; D ambiguous. From germline, CDR1 is SGHRS and CDR2 YFSETQ. The CDR3 is 13 amino acids. In nucleotides, the CDR3 is TGTGCCAGCAGCCCCGGGAAAGCCGCTGAAGCTTTCTTT. Amino acid sequence: CASSPGKAAEAFF.

This chain connects TRBV5-1 to TRBJ2-2; 7 nucleotides match TRBD1. The V segment lost 6 bases and the J segment 5 bases; nucleotides outside the gene matches: 7. Germline V gives CDR1 SGHRS, CDR2 YFSETQ. The CDR3 runs to 14 residues. The CDR3 DNA sequence: TGCGCCAGCAACCGGGACAGCGAAACCGGGGAGCTGTTTTTT. Encoded protein: CASNRDSETGELFF.

This chain connects TRBV4-1 to TRBJ2-3; D remains ambiguous. The CDR3 sequence is 16 residues long. The V end was cut by 4 bases, the J end by 0 bases, with 14 bases between. The V gene's germline CDR1 is MGHRA and CDR2 YSYEKL. In nucleotides, the CDR3 is TGCGCCAGCAGCCCCTCATTGACACCTAGCACAGATACGCAGTATTTT. It specifies CASSPSLTPSTDTQYF.

V gene TRBV7-6 combines with J gene TRBJ1-4; a possible D gene is TRBD1 (5 bases). CDR3 length equals 16 residues. Germline values: CDR1 SGHVS, CDR2 FNYEAQ. Trimming left V 4 bases short and J 8 bases short, with 20 bases between. CDR3 in amino acids: CASSYSGAGGGEKLFF. CDR3 sequence (DNA): TGTGCCAGCAGCTATAGTGGTGCCGGGGGAGGAGAAAAACTGTTTTTT.